Listed here are 22 T cell receptor beta chains from one sample, sequenced in a study of blood T cell repertoires in COVID-19. TCRdb's copy holds only in-frame clones and misses some; the assay was immunoSEQ multiplex PCR. This sample has 100,000 to 150,000 clones, with about four fifths found just once. The sample was peripheral blood. Receptors were obtained from a man in his sixties with active or convalescent COVID-19.

This chain links TRBV28 with TRBJ2-7; possibly TRBD2 for D (5 bases). This CDR3 has 13 amino acids. Looked up from germline, CDR1 is MDHEN and CDR2 is SYDVKM. V gave up 3 bases and J gave up 5 bases, with 11 bases separating them. This CDR3 is CASSFAGVHEQYF. The DNA for the CDR3 is TGTGCCAGCAGTTTTGCGGGCGTCCACGAGCAGTACTTC.

The gene calls are TRBV28 and TRBJ2-3, with a tentative D call TRBD2 (9 bases). The V end was cut by 8 bases, the J end by 4 bases, with 25 bases between. Germline-derived CDR1 and CDR2 are MDHEN and SYDVKM. The CDR3 has 17 residues. CDR3 in amino acids: CASLSGGWDRTPDTQYF. CDR3 nucleotides: TGTGCCAGCTTGAGCGGGGGGTGGGACAGGACTCCAGATACGCAGTATTTT.

The V and J genes are TRBV6-6 and TRBJ2-1; 12 bases are shared with TRBD2. Germline V gene sequence: CDR1 MNHNY, CDR2 SVGAGI (reference sequence). The CDR3 has 15 residues. Unmatched junction bases numbered 6, after V lost 5 bases and J lost 7 bases. CDR3 in amino acids: CASSLTSGSMNEQFF. Written as DNA, the CDR3 is TGTGCCAGCAGTCTGACTAGCGGGAGTATGAATGAGCAGTTCTTC.

J is TRBJ1-5 and V is TRBV29-1; D unclear. Trimming removed 8 bases from V and 4 bases from J, with 9 bases in between. The CDR3 sequence is 11 residues long. Germline V gene data show CDR1 as SQVTM and CDR2 as ANQGSEA. The CDR3 nucleotides are TGCAGCCCTAGAGGGAATCAGCCCCAGCATTTT. It codes for CSPRGNQPQHF. The full variable domain, with the rest looked up from reference TRBV29-1 and TRBJ1-5, is SAVISQKPSRDICQRGTSLTIQCQVDSQVTMMFWYRQQPGQSLTLIATANQGSEATYESGFVIDKFPISRPNLTFSTLTVSNMSPEDSSIYLCSPRGNQPQHFGDGTRLSIL.

This chain connects TRBV6-5 to TRBJ2-7; D not certain. CDR1 and CDR2 from the germline V gene are MNHEY and SVGAGI. CDR3 length: 11 residues. V lost 6 bases to trimming and J lost 5 bases, with 8 bases between them. CDR3 loop: CASRTSDEQYF. CDR3 nucleotide sequence: TGTGCCAGCAGAACTTCCGACGAGCAGTACTTC.

V and J are TRBV19 and TRBJ2-3; D might be TRBD2 (6 bases). V shed 6 bases and J shed 0 bases, with 10 bases lying between them. The germline gives CDR1 LNHDA, CDR2 SQIVND (reference sequence). The CDR3 contains 14 residues. This CDR3 reads CASRGLQSTDTQYF. For the CDR3, the DNA is TGTGCCAGTAGGGGACTTCAAAGCACAGATACGCAGTATTTT.

This clone was found a few times. The V gene is TRBV3-1 (or the pseudogene TRBV3-2), the J gene TRBJ1-1; D is possibly TRBD1 (6 bases). V lost 5 bases and J lost 0, with 10 bases in between. Germline V gene sequence: CDR1 LGHDT, CDR2 YNNKEL (reference sequence). The CDR3 runs 14 residues. Written as DNA, the CDR3 is TGTGCCAGCAGCTCACAGGGTGTGAACACTGAAGCTTTCTTT. It encodes CASSSQGVNTEAFF.

This chain links TRBV2 with TRBJ1-2, with 10 bases lining up with TRBD1. The CDR3 contains 14 residues. Germline assignment: CDR1 SNHLY and CDR2 FYNNEI. After removal of 6 bases from V and 6 bases from J, the junction contained 7 bases not matched to a gene. As DNA, the CDR3 is TGTGCCAGCAGCCGACAGGGGGCAGAAAATGGCTACACCTTC. It yields the protein CASSRQGAENGYTF. Combining the CDR3 with reference TRBV2 and TRBJ1-2 gives the whole variable domain EPEVTQTPSHQVTQMGQEVILRCVPISNHLYFYWYRQILGQKVEFLVSFYNNEISEKSEIFDDQFSVERPDGSNFTLKIRSTKLEDSAMYFCASSRQGAENGYTFGSGTRLTVV.

CDR3 protein: CASSQVYAGTKNQPDQTYEQYF. CDR3 nucleotide sequence: TGTGCCAGCAGCCAAGTTTACGCCGGGACAAAAAACCAGCCTGATCAAACCTACGAGCAGTACTTC. This chain connects TRBV4-2 to TRBJ2-7; D is possibly TRBD1 (6 bases). The CDR3 totals 22 residues. Germline values: CDR1 LGHNA, CDR2 YNFKEQ. Trimming removed 1 base at V and 2 bases at J, with 33 bases between.

This clone appeared once. CDR3 nucleotide sequence: TGTGCCAGCAGTCCGGACCGGAAAAGGGGCTATGGCTACACCTTC. Translation: CASSPDRKRGYGYTF. The rearrangement links TRBV27 to TRBJ1-2; D possibly corresponds to TRBD1 (5 bases). The CDR3 spans 15 residues. From germline, CDR1 is MNHEY and CDR2 SMNVEV (reference sequence). Trimming took off 5 bases at V and 4 bases at J, with 17 bases between the two ends.

In this sample, this clone turned up once. The rearrangement uses TRBV11-1 and TRBJ2-1; TRBD2 might be the D (6 bases). Trimming pared 10 bases from V and 9 bases from J, leaving 25 bases between. The CDR3 sequence is 15 residues long. Germline CDR1 reads SGHAT; CDR2 reads FQDESV (reference sequence). The CDR3 nucleotides are TGTGCCAACGGGATTAAGAGGAGGGCCCTCGTTGAGCAGTTCTTC. It translates to CANGIKRRALVEQFF.

This chain connects TRBV4-3 to TRBJ2-7; weak D call: TRBD2 (6 bases). Germline lookup yields CDR1 LGHNA and CDR2 YSLEER. The CDR3 covers 14 residues. V lost 3 bases to trimming and J lost 11 bases, with 20 bases between them. The DNA of the CDR3 is TGCGCCAGCAGCCAGGAAACGCGGGACGTACAGGAGTACTTC. This sequence encodes CASSQETRDVQEYF.

The chain is built from TRBV6-6 and TRBJ1-3, with 7 positions matching TRBD1. The V segment lost 7 bases and the J segment 4 bases; nucleotides outside the gene matches: 10. CDR1 is MNHNY, CDR2 SVGAGI, per germline (reference sequence). The CDR3 runs to 15 residues. The CDR3 loop reads CASTLDRVDGNTIYF. The CDR3 nucleotides are TGTGCCAGCACCTTAGACAGGGTAGACGGAAACACCATATATTTT.

A single count supports this clone. The chain carries TRBV29-1 and TRBJ2-1; D possibly corresponds to TRBD1 (6 bases). Trimming cost V 4 bases and J 6 bases, with 7 bases left between them. The CDR3 contains 11 residues. Germline CDR1 is SQVTM and CDR2 is ANQGSEA. The CDR3 DNA follows: TGCAGCGTTGCAGGGGCCAATGAGCAGTTCTTC. Protein product: CSVAGANEQFF.

There are many counts of this clone. V gene TRBV5-1 combines with J gene TRBJ1-3; possibly TRBD1 for D (6 bases). V lost 4 bases, J lost 0 bases, and 14 bases lay in between. Germline-derived CDR1 and CDR2 are SGHRS and YFSETQ. CDR3 size: 16 residues. CDR3 sequence (DNA): TGCGCCAGCAGCAAACTGGGGGCCACCTCTGGAAACACCATATATTTT. This codes for CASSKLGATSGNTIYF.

V is TRBV6-2 or TRBV6-3 and J is TRBJ2-3; D call uncertain. V was shortened by 3 bases and J by 3 bases, with 4 bases between the two germline ends. The CDR3 consists of 12 residues. In germline, CDR1 is MNHEY, CDR2 SVGEGT. This CDR3 reads CASSYITDTQYF. CDR3 DNA: TGTGCCAGCAGTTATATTACAGATACGCAGTATTTT.

The gene calls are TRBV7-9 and TRBJ1-4; maybe TRBD1 (6 bases). Trimming took 11 bases from V and 8 from J, leaving 18 bases between them. CDR1 is SEHNR, CDR2 FQNEAQ, per germline (reference sequence). The CDR3 is 13 amino acids. The CDR3 sequence is CACQQGEEEKLFF. In DNA form, the CDR3 reads TGTGCCTGCCAACAGGGCGAAGAGGAAAAACTGTTTTTT.

This clone was seen once. The chain has TRBV30 and TRBJ1-1; D might be TRBD1 (5 bases). The germline gives CDR1 GTSNPN, CDR2 SVGIG (reference sequence). The V end lost 0 bases, the J end lost 1 base, and 9 bases lay between the germline ends. There are 14 residues in the CDR3. CDR3 sequence: CAWSVLRGNTEAFF. As DNA, the CDR3 is TGTGCCTGGAGTGTACTAAGGGGGAACACTGAAGCTTTCTTT.

V usage is TRBV5-1 and J usage is TRBJ1-2; 7 bases align to TRBD1. The V segment lost 3 bases and the J segment 6 bases; nucleotides outside the gene matches: 5. This CDR3 spans 13 amino acids. Per germline, CDR1 SGHRS and CDR2 YFSETQ. DNA for the CDR3: TGCGCCAGCAGCTACAAACAGGGGAATGGCTACACCTTC. Its protein is CASSYKQGNGYTF. Full variable domain (missing parts from reference TRBV5-1 and TRBJ1-2): KAGVTQTPRYLIKTRGQQVTLSCSPISGHRSVSWYQQTPGQGLQFLFEYFSETQRNKGNFPGRFSGRQFSNSRSEMNVSTLELGDSALYLCASSYKQGNGYTFGSGTRLTVV.

V and J are TRBV6-2 or TRBV6-3 and TRBJ2-3, with 10 bases aligning to TRBD1. With V trimmed by 2 bases and J by 4 bases, 3 bases remained unmatched. The CDR3 covers 15 residues. Germline CDR1 is MNHEY and CDR2 is SVGEGT. The CDR3 loop reads CASSYETGGADTQYF. CDR3 DNA: TGTGCCAGCAGTTACGAGACAGGGGGCGCAGATACGCAGTATTTT.

This clone was recorded at least ten times. The chain joins TRBV4-2 to TRBJ2-1; 8 bases fit TRBD2. After removal of 0 bases from V and 9 bases from J, the junction contained 7 bases not matched to a gene. Germline values: CDR1 LGHNA, CDR2 YNFKEQ. CDR3 length: 15 residues. The DNA for the CDR3 is TGTGCCAGCAGCCAAGATTCGGGCGGGAGGCCTGAGCAGTTCTTC. Translation gives CASSQDSGGRPEQFF.

V is TRBV28 and J is TRBJ2-7, with D uncertain. CDR1 and CDR2 from the germline V gene are MDHEN and SYDVKM. Trimming stripped 3 bases from V and 7 bases from J, with 4 bases between. The CDR3 runs 10 residues. CDR3: CASSFQEQYF. Here the CDR3 DNA reads TGTGCCAGCAGTTTTCAAGAGCAGTACTTC.